This is a list of T cell receptor beta chains from one sample in a study of PD-L1 blockade in urothelial cancer. TCRdb's table, derived via immunoSEQ multiplex PCR, lists solely in-frame clones and lacks some. Of tens of thousands of clones in the sample, about 75% were seen once. The material was PBMCs, obtained around atezolizumab (anti-PD-L1) treatment. All receptors come from a man in his 70s with urothelial cancer. The CDR3 runs from the conserved cysteine through the conserved F or W. The D gene is left open where the match is weak. The size of a clone is reported for some rows only, either as once, few or many, or as a class for expanded clones.

clone size	J gene	V gene	D gene	CDR3 protein	CDR3 DNA
NA	TRBJ2-1	TRBV18	NA	CASSPRPGVSSYNEQFF	TGTGCCAGCTCACCACGGCCGGGGGTAAGCTCCTACAATGAGCAGTTCTTC
NA	TRBJ2-3	TRBV7-6	NA	CASSLWSQGKADTQYF	TGTGCCAGCAGCTTATGGTCCCAGGGGAAGGCAGATACGCAGTATTTT
NA	TRBJ2-3	TRBV29-1	TRBD2	CSVDYSRTSGGTDTQYF	TGCAGCGTTGATTACAGTAGGACTAGCGGGGGAACAGATACGCAGTATTTT
NA	TRBJ2-1	TRBV4-2	TRBD2	CASSPRTSGDNEQFF	TGTGCCAGCAGCCCCCGGACTAGCGGGGACAATGAGCAGTTCTTC
once	TRBJ1-2	TRBV20-1	NA	CSAAGGYGYTF	TGCAGTGCCGCCGGCGGCTATGGCTACACCTTC
NA	TRBJ1-2	TRBV16	NA	CASSQSQQGHHYGYTF	TGTGCCAGCAGCCAATCACAACAGGGTCATCACTATGGCTACACCTTC
NA	TRBJ1-2	TRBV15	TRBD1	CATSRSTGVDGHTF	TGTGCCACCAGCAGATCCACAGGGGTGGATGGCCACACCTTC
few	TRBJ1-5	TRBV7-2	TRBD1	CASSSDRAQPQHF	TGTGCCAGCAGCTCCGACAGGGCCCAGCCCCAGCATTTT
NA	TRBJ1-2	TRBV5-6	TRBD1	CASSSGQGAGYTF	TGTGCCAGCAGCTCAGGACAGGGGGCTGGCTACACCTTC
NA	TRBJ2-4	TRBV6-5	NA	CASSQGAKNIQYF	TGTGCCAGCAGTCAGGGGGCCAAAAACATTCAGTACTTC
NA	TRBJ2-1	TRBV28	TRBD2	CASGRADSNEQFF	TGTGCCAGCGGGAGGGCCGATAGCAATGAGCAGTTCTTC
NA	TRBJ1-1	TRBV7-9	TRBD1	CASSLTGDTEAFF	TGTGCCAGCAGCCTTACAGGGGATACTGAAGCTTTCTTT
NA	TRBJ2-1	TRBV29-1	NA	CSVGKSGGGDNEQFF	TGCAGCGTTGGCAAGTCGGGGGGCGGGGACAATGAGCAGTTCTTC
NA	TRBJ2-7	TRBV2	TRBD2	CASSVSSLAGTRPYEQYF	TGTGCCAGCAGTGTAAGTAGTCTAGCGGGAACCAGACCCTACGAGCAGTACTTC
NA	TRBJ2-7	TRBV5-6	NA	CASSLSLQGSYEQYF	TGTGCCAGCAGCTTGTCCTTACAGGGCTCCTACGAGCAGTACTTC
NA	TRBJ1-5	TRBV10-3	NA	CAISRDYSNQPQHF	TGTGCCATCAGTAGGGACTATAGCAATCAGCCCCAGCATTTT
NA	TRBJ1-1	TRBV27	NA	CASSPLLIRAEAFF	TGTGCCAGCAGCCCCCTTTTAATACGGGCTGAAGCTTTCTTT
NA	TRBJ1-2	TRBV5-6	NA	CASSQGGNYGYTF	TGTGCCAGCAGCCAAGGAGGAAACTATGGCTACACCTTC
NA	TRBJ2-7	TRBV30	TRBD1	CAWSPTGETYEQYF	TGTGCCTGGAGTCCCACAGGGGAAACCTACGAGCAGTACTTC
NA	TRBJ2-2	TRBV5-6	NA	CASSLAPNGELFF	TGTGCCAGCAGCTTGGCTCCTAACGGGGAGCTGTTTTTT
NA	TRBJ2-2	TRBV7-2	TRBD2	CASRHGGGAAVGELFF	TGTGCCAGCAGACACGGGGGGGGCGCCGCTGTTGGGGAGCTGTTTTTT
NA	TRBJ2-1	TRBV7-2	NA	CASSLDDSYNEQFF	TGTGCCAGCAGCTTAGACGACAGCTACAATGAGCAGTTCTTC
NA	TRBJ2-1	TRBV12-5	TRBD1	CASGPPGTGGREQFF	TGTGCTAGTGGCCCCCCCGGGACAGGGGGCCGGGAGCAGTTCTTC
NA	TRBJ1-5	TRBV7-2	NA	CASSLAEGGNQPQHF	TGTGCCAGCAGCTTAGCGGAGGGCGGCAATCAGCCCCAGCATTTT
few	TRBJ2-5	TRBV4-3	NA	CASSSPPEGQETQYF	TGCGCCAGCAGCTCTCCACCCGAGGGACAAGAGACCCAGTACTTC
NA	TRBJ1-2	TRBV27	NA	CASGGASNYGYTF	TGTGCCAGCGGCGGGGCCTCTAACTATGGCTACACCTTC
NA	TRBJ2-3	TRBV9	NA	CASSVGRGAADTQYF	TGTGCCAGCAGCGTCGGCAGGGGGGCCGCAGATACGCAGTATTTT
NA	TRBJ2-7	TRBV19	TRBD2	CASSIRLAGLYEQYF	TGTGCCAGTAGTATTCGGCTAGCGGGTCTTTACGAGCAGTACTTC
NA	TRBJ1-2	TRBV2	NA	CARKTGGHYGYTF	TGTGCCAGGAAGACGGGGGGACACTATGGCTACACCTTC
NA	TRBJ2-7	TRBV7-2	TRBD2	CASSSERGGTYEQYF	TGTGCCAGCAGCTCGGAGCGGGGGGGCACCTACGAGCAGTACTTC
NA	TRBJ2-5	TRBV19	TRBD1	CASSFSGGEGETQYF	TGTGCCAGTAGTTTTTCAGGGGGCGAGGGAGAGACCCAGTACTTC
NA	TRBJ2-4	TRBV11-3	TRBD2	CASGGGSENIQYF	TGTGCCAGCGGGGGAGGGTCGGAAAACATTCAGTACTTC
NA	TRBJ1-4	TRBV28	NA	CASLGRDGATNEKLFF	TGTGCCAGCCTAGGCAGGGATGGGGCAACTAATGAAAAACTGTTTTTT
NA	TRBJ2-5	TRBV25-1	NA	CASSSPFPYPRTQYF	TGTGCCAGCAGTAGCCCCTTCCCTTACCCTAGGACCCAGTACTTC
NA	TRBJ2-5	TRBV5-1	TRBD2	CASSSGTSGAQETQYF	TGCGCCAGCAGCTCGGGGACTAGCGGGGCCCAAGAGACCCAGTACTTC
NA	TRBJ2-5	TRBV11-2	NA	CASSPRRGQETQYF	TGTGCCAGCAGCCCTAGGAGGGGCCAAGAGACCCAGTACTTC
NA	TRBJ2-7	TRBV5-6	NA	CASSLGRTGAQYF	TGTGCCAGCAGCCTGGGCAGGACGGGAGCCCAGTACTTC
NA	TRBJ2-1	TRBV7-2	NA	CASSFETSLGEQFF	TGTGCCAGCAGCTTCGAAACTAGCCTTGGTGAGCAGTTCTTC
once	TRBJ1-5	TRBV19	TRBD1	CASSVSGQGNQPQHF	TGTGCCAGTAGTGTTTCGGGACAGGGGAATCAGCCCCAGCATTTT
NA	TRBJ1-5	TRBV7-2	NA	CASSLGSGRVQPQHF	TGTGCCAGCAGCTTGGGATCGGGGAGGGTACAGCCCCAGCATTTT
NA	TRBJ1-1	TRBV14	NA	CASSQSQALEAFF	TGTGCCAGCAGCCAAAGCCAGGCTCTAGAAGCTTTCTTT
few	TRBJ2-3	TRBV18	TRBD2	CASSPLAGSTDTQYF	TGTGCCAGCTCACCACTAGCGGGTAGCACAGATACGCAGTATTTT
NA	TRBJ1-3	TRBV4-1	NA	CASSQVGGRVRSGNTIYF	TGCGCCAGCAGCCAAGTGGGTGGGAGGGTTCGATCTGGAAACACCATATATTTT
once	TRBJ2-7	TRBV28	TRBD1	CAITGVEQYF	TGTGCCATCACAGGGGTCGAGCAGTACTTC
once	TRBJ1-1	TRBV15	NA	CATSRSTGGNTEAFF	TGTGCCACCAGCAGATCCACGGGGGGGAACACTGAAGCTTTCTTT
NA	TRBJ2-3	TRBV7-2	TRBD1	CASSPGQGVTDTQYF	TGTGCCAGCAGCCCGGGACAGGGCGTGACAGATACGCAGTATTTT
NA	TRBJ1-2	TRBV6-1	TRBD1	CASRGTGTGRGGYTF	TGTGCCAGCAGGGGAACCGGGACAGGGCGCGGTGGCTACACCTTC
NA	TRBJ1-5	TRBV7-2	NA	CASRGGGERNQPQHF	TGTGCCAGCAGGGGGGGAGGGGAGAGGAATCAGCCCCAGCATTTT
NA	TRBJ1-4	TRBV2	NA	CASTGQLNEKLFF	TGTGCCAGCACAGGACAGTTGAATGAAAAACTGTTTTTT
once	TRBJ2-3	TRBV20-1	TRBD2	CSAKRGTQYF	TGCAGTGCAAAGCGGGGTACGCAGTATTTT
NA	TRBJ2-1	TRBV7-2	NA	CASKLREGRYSYNEQFF	TGTGCCAGCAAACTCAGGGAAGGGCGCTACTCCTACAATGAGCAGTTCTTC
NA	TRBJ2-7	TRBV19	TRBD2	CASSIAGGSYEQYF	TGTGCCAGTAGTATAGCGGGGGGCTCCTACGAGCAGTACTTC
NA	TRBJ2-5	TRBV7-2	TRBD2	CASSLGRGSGETQYF	TGTGCCAGCAGCTTAGGCCGTGGTAGCGGGGAGACCCAGTACTTC